Shown below are 31 T cell receptor beta chains from a single sample sequenced in a study of identical twins. TCRdb re-called the 5' RACE reads through MiXCR, storing one row per CDR3 protein. The table shows around 480,000 distinct CDR3 sequences, with over 12% occurring only once. The same sample was also used in a study of yellow fever vaccine responses in identical twins.

Specimen: CD4+ T cells sorted from blood. The receptors stem from a woman aged 18-30 years in good health.

The chain carries TRBV21-1 and TRBJ2-7; the table's D call of TRBD1 was not tested on the DNA. TRBV21-1 is classified as a pseudogene. The CDR3 has 13 amino acids. This CDR3 reads CASRPQVSYEQYF. CDR3 nucleotides: TGTGCCAGCAGACCACAGGTTTCCTACGAGCAGTACTTC.

This clonotype was seen only a few times. V usage is TRBV20-1 and J usage is TRBJ2-2; D unresolved. The CDR3 runs to 16 residues. The germline V and J ends were trimmed by 6 bases and 0 bases, with 17 bases remaining between them. Germline V lookup: CDR1 DFQATT, CDR2 SNEGSKA (reference sequence). The CDR3: CSATRTATANTGELFF. CDR3 nucleotides: TGCAGTGCCACACGAACCGCCACGGCGAACACCGGGGAGCTGTTTTTT.

There are many counts of this clonotype. This chain links TRBV29-1 with TRBJ2-1; D may be TRBD2 (5 bases). This CDR3 region has 12 residues. V was shortened by 5 bases and J by 4 bases, with 9 bases between the two germline ends. Germline-derived CDR1 and CDR2 are SQVTM and ANQGSEA. The CDR3 here is CSVHGLYNEQFF. The CDR3 DNA is TGCAGCGTTCACGGACTTTACAATGAGCAGTTCTTC.

This clonotype has more than one count but fewer than ten. The V and J genes are TRBV7-9 and TRBJ2-7; D may be TRBD1 (6 bases). The CDR3 runs 16 residues. Trimming stripped 0 bases from V and 0 bases from J, with 12 bases between. The germline V gene encodes CDR1 SEHNR and CDR2 FQNEAQ (reference sequence). The chain's CDR3 is CASSLALDSSSYEQYF. CDR3 DNA sequence: TGTGCCAGCAGCTTAGCCCTGGACAGCAGCTCCTACGAGCAGTACTTC. Filled out from reference TRBV7-9 and TRBJ2-7, the complete variable domain reads DTGVSQNPRHKITKRGQNVTFRCDPISEHNRLYWYRQTLGQGPEFLTYFQNEAQLEKSRLLSDRFSAERPKGSFSTLEIQRTEQGDSAMYLCASSLALDSSSYEQYFGPGTRLTVT.

This clonotype was detected a few times. This chain links TRBV4-3 with TRBJ1-6; D perhaps matches TRBD1 (6 bases). The CDR3 runs 16 residues. Germline-derived CDR1 and CDR2 are LGHNA and YSLEER. Trimming removed 1 base at V and 7 bases at J, with 14 bases between. CDR3: CASSQAWGQRNSPLHF. In DNA, the CDR3 is TGCGCCAGCAGCCAAGCCTGGGGGCAGAGGAATTCACCCCTCCACTTT.

This clonotype appeared a few times. The genes are TRBV12-3 or TRBV12-4 and TRBJ1-5, with TRBD1 as a possible D gene (6 bases). V lost 4 bases and J 9 bases, leaving 22 bases between the germline ends. The length of the CDR3 is 16 residues. CDR3 sequence reads: CASSYRTGTLFAPQHF. Written as DNA, the CDR3 is TGTGCCAGCAGTTATAGAACTGGGACATTGTTCGCGCCCCAGCATTTT.

This clonotype was observed a few times. This chain joins TRBV7-2 and TRBJ2-1, with D perhaps matching TRBD2 (6 bases). CDR3 size: 15 residues. Deletions cut 2 bases from V and 3 bases from J, with 11 bases between. Germline V gene sequence: CDR1 SGHTA, CDR2 FQGNSA. This chain's CDR3 is CASSLPGLNYNEQFF. The CDR3 DNA reads TGTGCCAGCAGCTTACCGGGACTGAACTACAATGAGCAGTTCTTC.

This chain connects TRBV24-1 to TRBJ2-5; possible D gene TRBD1, 5 bases. The germline CDR1 and CDR2 sequences are KGHDR and SFDVKD. Trimming took 9 bases from V and 2 from J, leaving 12 bases between them. This CDR3 has 13 residues. CDR3 region: CATSTDIQETQYF. For the CDR3, the DNA is TGTGCCACCTCCACGGACATACAAGAGACCCAGTACTTC.

In this sample, this clonotype turned up a few times. The V and J genes are TRBV29-1 and TRBJ2-2, with a possible D match to TRBD2 (5 bases). V dropped 6 bases and J dropped 5 bases, with 13 bases sitting between them. Germline V lookup: CDR1 SQVTM, CDR2 ANQGSEA. The CDR3 loop spans 13 amino acids. As DNA, the CDR3 is TGCAGCGTCGGGCTGGGGAGAACCGGGGAGCTGTTTTTT. Amino acid sequence: CSVGLGRTGELFF.

This clonotype was recorded a few times. The rearrangement uses TRBV5-1 and TRBJ2-1, with a weak D call TRBD1 (5 bases). Deletions cut 0 bases from V and 3 bases from J, with 7 bases between. Germline CDR1 reads SGHRS; CDR2 reads YFSETQ. The CDR3 spans 14 residues. In DNA, the CDR3 is TGCGCCAGCAGCTTGGGGGGCTACTACAATGAGCAGTTCTTC. Translation gives CASSLGGYYNEQFF.

The sample holds many counts of this clonotype. V usage is TRBV7-8 and J usage is TRBJ2-3; D ambiguous. CDR1 is SGHVS and CDR2 is FQNEAQ in the germline V gene. Trimming shortened V by 1 base and J by 8 bases, and 4 bases separated the two germline ends. CDR3 size: 11 residues. The CDR3 sequence: CASSLVGTQYF. As DNA, the CDR3 is TGTGCCAGCAGCTTAGTCGGTACGCAGTATTTT.

The V and J genes are TRBV5-6 and TRBJ2-1; D might be TRBD2 (7 bases). CDR3 length: 18 residues. Trimming left V 5 bases short and J 6 bases short, with 27 bases between. Looked up from germline, CDR1 is SGHDT and CDR2 is YYEEEE. CDR3 in amino acids: CASSSPGLPVRGGNEQFF. The CDR3, as DNA: TGTGCCAGCAGTTCTCCGGGACTCCCGGTTAGGGGGGGCAATGAGCAGTTCTTC.

The gene calls are TRBV6-2 or TRBV6-3 and TRBJ2-5; perhaps TRBD2 as D (6 bases). Germline V gene lookup returns CDR1 MNHEY and CDR2 SVGEGT. This CDR3 comprises 12 residues. Trimming removed 4 bases at V and 4 bases at J, with 7 bases between. CDR3: CASSWRGETQYF. Here the CDR3 DNA reads TGTGCCAGCAGTTGGCGGGGAGAGACCCAGTACTTC.

The V and J genes are TRBV9 and TRBJ2-2; D assignment may be TRBD1 or TRBD2 (5 bases each). CDR3 size: 18 residues. V lost 3 bases to trimming and J lost 6 bases, with 24 bases between them. Germline V gene lookup returns CDR1 SGDLS and CDR2 YYNGEE. The CDR3 loop reads CASSALPGLRQGAGELFF. CDR3 nucleotide sequence: TGTGCCAGCAGCGCCCTCCCGGGGTTGCGGCAGGGAGCCGGGGAGCTGTTTTTT.

This clonotype was found a few times. The chain has TRBV12-3 or TRBV12-4 and TRBJ2-5; 8 bases line up with TRBD2. Trimming at V came to 6 bases and at J to 1 base, leaving 13 bases not matched to a gene. The CDR3 loop spans 17 amino acids. The CDR3, as DNA: TGTGCCAGCAGCCTTTACGGGGGGGCAACGAGCCAAGAGACCCAGTACTTC. Amino acids: CASSLYGGATSQETQYF.

This clonotype occurred a few times. The genes are TRBV5-6 and TRBJ2-3, with D unresolved. Between the trimmed V and J ends, which lost 3 bases and 4 bases, there was a span of 9 bases. CDR3 length: 13 residues. Germline assignment: CDR1 SGHDT and CDR2 YYEEEE. The CDR3 DNA is TGTGCCAGCAGCTCGTTAGATGCAGATACGCAGTATTTT. Its translation is CASSSLDADTQYF.

The gene calls are TRBV4-3 and TRBJ2-5, with 8 bases aligning to TRBD2. Germline V gives CDR1 LGHNA, CDR2 YSLEER. The CDR3 contains 19 residues. Trimming took 0 bases from V and 4 from J; bases not matched to a gene: 16. The CDR3 is CASSQEAPYSSGGGETQYF. The CDR3 DNA follows: TGCGCCAGCAGCCAAGAAGCCCCTTACAGCAGCGGGGGAGGAGAGACCCAGTACTTC.

This clonotype was counted a few times. The DNA for the CDR3 is TGCAGTGCTAGAGATCCCGGTTCATGGGGCTACACCTTC. Translating gives CSARDPGSWGYTF. The V call is TRBV20-1, the J call TRBJ1-2; no firm D call. V gave up 0 bases and J gave up 8 bases, with 13 bases separating them. The V gene's germline CDR1 is DFQATT and CDR2 SNEGSKA (reference sequence). The CDR3 covers 13 residues.

This clonotype was observed a handful of times. This rearrangement joins TRBV10-3 to TRBJ1-1; 10 positions agree with TRBD1. The CDR3 length is 15 residues. The germline gives CDR1 ENHRY, CDR2 SYGVKD. V shed 5 bases and J 5 bases; nucleotides not matched to a gene: 8. The CDR3 DNA is TGTGCCATCAGTAAACAAGGACAGGGGGAGACTGAAGCTTTCTTT. Its translation is CAISKQGQGETEAFF.

This clonotype has only a few counts. V and J are TRBV7-2 and TRBJ2-7; a possible D gene is TRBD1 (5 bases). Trimming left V 5 bases short and J 3 bases short, with 11 bases between. The CDR3 contains 13 residues. In germline, CDR1 is SGHTA, CDR2 FQGNSA. The CDR3 spells CASSVAGHYEQYF. The CDR3 DNA sequence: TGTGCCAGCAGCGTCGCTGGACACTACGAGCAGTACTTC.

The gene calls are TRBV19 and TRBJ2-7; 7 nucleotides match TRBD1. From germline, CDR1 is LNHDA and CDR2 SQIVND (reference sequence). J lost 1 base, V lost 5 bases, and 8 bases had no gene match. The CDR3 spans 15 residues. In DNA, the CDR3 is TGTGCCAGTAGTCTTCGGACAGGAATTTCCTACGAGCAGTACTTC. This encodes CASSLRTGISYEQYF. The full variable domain, completed using reference TRBV19 and TRBJ2-7, is DGGITQSPKYLFRKEGQNVTLSCEQNLNHDAMYWYRQDPGQGLRLIYYSQIVNDFQKGDIAEGYSVSREKKESFPLTVTSAQKNPTAFYLCASSLRTGISYEQYFGPGTRLTVT.

This clonotype was seen many times. V usage is TRBV3-1 and J usage is TRBJ2-4; D unclear. V gave up 4 bases and J gave up 7 bases, with 20 bases separating them. Germline CDR1 LGHDT, CDR2 YNNKEL (reference sequence). CDR3 length: 16 residues. DNA of the CDR3: TGTGCCAGCAGCCCGTACTTGTTAGGGCAGGATAACATTCAGTACTTC. It is translated as CASSPYLLGQDNIQYF.

The gene calls are TRBV7-2 and TRBJ2-4; tentatively, D is TRBD2 (6 bases). V was trimmed by 9 bases and J by 1 base, leaving 13 bases between them. The CDR3 extends over 14 amino acids. Germline V gives CDR1 SGHTA, CDR2 FQGNSA. CDR3 DNA sequence: TGTGCCAGTGTTCGGGGAGGCGCCAAAAACATTCAGTACTTC. Residues: CASVRGGAKNIQYF.

The table lists this clonotype with a few counts. The chain joins TRBV4-3 to TRBJ1-6; 7 bases map to TRBD1. With 4 bases clipped from V and 6 bases from J, the junction kept 6 bases outside the gene matches. Germline CDR1 is LGHNA and CDR2 is YSLEER. This CDR3 comprises 15 residues. CDR3 protein: CASSRNRGTNSPLHF. CDR3 in DNA: TGCGCCAGCAGCCGAAACAGGGGAACTAATTCACCCCTCCACTTT.

V is TRBV7-8 and J is TRBJ2-3; possibly TRBD2 for D (6 bases). The germline V gene has CDR1 SGHVS and CDR2 FQNEAQ. CDR3 length: 12 amino acids. V lost 10 bases and J lost 4, with 12 bases in between. CDR3 sequence reads: CAISPGADTQYF. The DNA of the CDR3 is TGTGCCATTTCCCCGGGGGCAGATACGCAGTATTTT.

This chain links TRBV12-3 or TRBV12-4 with TRBJ2-5; 7 bases are shared with TRBD1. V shed 6 bases, J shed 4 bases, and the junction held 8 bases outside the gene matches. The CDR3 has 14 residues. CDR3 in amino acids: CASRSSTGTETQYF. CDR3 sequence (DNA): TGTGCCAGCAGATCCTCGACAGGGACAGAGACCCAGTACTTC.

The chain joins TRBV5-4 to TRBJ1-2, with D possibly TRBD1 on 5 matching bases. V shed 0 bases and J shed 0 bases, with 12 bases lying between them. The CDR3 has 16 residues. Looked up from germline, CDR1 is SGHNT and CDR2 is YYREEE (reference sequence). In DNA form, the CDR3 reads TGTGCCAGCAGCTTGGGGACATCATTGGCTAACTATGGCTACACCTTC. It codes for CASSLGTSLANYGYTF.

This clonotype was counted a few times. The V call is TRBV29-1, the J call TRBJ2-6; possible D gene TRBD2, 5 bases. Germline V lookup: CDR1 SQVTM, CDR2 ANQGSEA. Deletions cut 7 bases from V and 0 bases from J, with 19 bases between. There are 17 residues in the CDR3. The CDR3 DNA is TGCAGCGCTGGGAGTTCGGGAACCCCCTCTGGGGCCAACGTCCTGACTTTC. Amino acid sequence: CSAGSSGTPSGANVLTF.

This clonotype came up many times. This rearrangement joins TRBV29-1 to TRBJ2-5; D not certain. The V gene lost 4 bases and the J gene lost 3 bases, with 21 bases spanning the gap. Germline CDR1 reads SQVTM; CDR2 reads ANQGSEA. CDR3 length: 16 amino acids. The CDR3 here is CSVGRKPDELKETQYF. The CDR3 nucleotides read TGCAGCGTTGGTCGCAAGCCGGACGAATTGAAAGAGACCCAGTACTTC.

This clonotype was found a few times. The chain uses TRBV20-1 and TRBJ2-7; TRBD2 is a possible D gene (5 bases). The V and J ends lost 4 bases and 0 bases respectively, with 16 bases between them. CDR1 DFQATT and CDR2 SNEGSKA come from the germline V gene (reference sequence). This CDR3 spans 15 amino acids. CDR3 protein: CSAIASSDSSYEQYF. CDR3 nucleotide sequence: TGCAGTGCTATAGCTAGCTCAGATAGCTCCTACGAGCAGTACTTC.

A few counts support this clonotype. The chain has TRBV12-3 or TRBV12-4 and TRBJ1-1; D ambiguous. Trimming left V 3 bases short and J 1 base short, with 9 bases between. The CDR3 covers 14 residues. The chain's CDR3 is CASSLEGSNTEAFF. CDR3 sequence (DNA): TGTGCCAGCAGTTTGGAGGGATCGAACACTGAAGCTTTCTTT.